This T cell receptor beta chain was sequenced for a study of blood T cell repertoires in COVID-19. The ends were cut back, 6 bases at V and 3 bases at J, with 21 bases in the middle. The CDR3 covers 16 residues. Germline V CDR1 and CDR2: SNHLY, FYNNEI. In the original workflow: Nucleated cell number was recorded as an estimate derived from reference gene primer amplification. Sequencing used immunoSEQ multiplex PCR; TCRdb keeps in-frame clones, though not all of them. Clone size and the V and J calls come from that table; the DNA yielded D and trimming. This sample yields 250,000 to 350,000 clones, of which 86% are seen a single time; around 1.7% belongs to the top ten.

The genes are TRBV2 and TRBJ2-7, with a weak D call TRBD1 (5 bases). The source of this sequence is a woman aged 45-65 years with acute or convalescent COVID-19. Material for sequencing was peripheral blood. The CDR3, as DNA: TGTGCCAGCAGCGAAAACCCGGGCCAGGGCTACTACGAGCAGTACTTC. Residues: CASSENPGQGYYEQYF.